The 5 T cell receptor beta chains below all came from one sample that was sequenced in a study of blood T cell repertoires in COVID-19. Profiling relied on immunoSEQ multiplex PCR, and the TCRdb table lists in-frame clones only, not all of them. The data contain some 500,000 clones, roughly 91% of them singletons. Input material: peripheral blood. The receptors derive from a woman aged 45 to 65 with COVID-19, enrolled during active disease.

This sequence joins TRBV5-1 and TRBJ1-6, with 7 bases that match TRBD1. The germline V gene has CDR1 SGHRS and CDR2 YFSETQ. This CDR3 has 17 amino acids. Trimming took 2 bases from V and 9 from J; bases not matched to a gene: 14. CDR3 region: CASSLTGPGQRTSPLHF. The CDR3, as DNA: TGCGCCAGCAGCTTAACGGGACCGGGACAGCGGACTTCACCCCTCCACTTT.

The gene calls are TRBV11-1 and TRBJ2-5, with D possibly being TRBD1 (5 bases). CDR1 is SGHAT and CDR2 is FQDESV in the germline V gene (reference sequence). The CDR3 spans 11 residues. Trimming removed 5 bases at V and 4 bases at J, with 5 bases between. CDR3 DNA sequence: TGTGCCAGCAGCCAGGGAGAGACCCAGTACTTC. Translation gives CASSQGETQYF.

In this sample, this clone turned up once. This chain joins TRBV29-1 and TRBJ2-7, with 9 bases identical to TRBD1. Trimming removed 4 bases from V and 2 bases from J; junction bases left unmatched: 6. CDR3 size: 14 residues. The germline V gene encodes CDR1 SQVTM and CDR2 ANQGSEA. CDR3 sequence reads: CSVVSGTGTYEQYF. CDR3 DNA: TGCAGCGTTGTCTCTGGGACAGGGACCTACGAGCAGTACTTC.

This clone was detected once. The chain uses TRBV5-1 and TRBJ2-7; TRBD1 matches 8 bases. V lost 4 bases and J lost 6; bases outside the gene matches: 9. Germline V CDR1 and CDR2: SGHRS, YFSETQ. The CDR3 is made up of 14 amino acids. The CDR3 protein is CASSPMDRASEQYF. The DNA for the CDR3 is TGCGCCAGCAGCCCGATGGACAGGGCGAGCGAGCAGTACTTC.

This rearrangement joins TRBV2 to TRBJ2-2, with D tentatively TRBD2 (5 bases). V lost 7 bases, J lost 0 bases, and 12 bases lay in between. The germline V gene encodes CDR1 SNHLY and CDR2 FYNNEI. The CDR3 covers 15 residues. CDR3 bases: TGTGCCAGCACTGAGCGGACTTCGAACACCGGGGAGCTGTTTTTT. It is translated as CASTERTSNTGELFF.